Shown below are 6 T cell receptor beta chains from a single sample sequenced in a study of OX40 agonist ivuxolimab in advanced cancers. TCRdb keeps only in-frame clones here, not all; method: immunoSEQ multiplex PCR. The sample lists about 87,000 clones; approximately 87% were seen once. The sequenced sample was CD4+ or CD8+ T cells sorted from blood, obtained in a trial of the OX40 agonist ivuxolimab. The receptors come from an adult with an advanced solid tumor such as melanoma, head and neck, liver or kidney cancer.

The chain carries TRBV19 and TRBJ2-3, with 9 bases aligning to TRBD2. Per germline, CDR1 LNHDA and CDR2 SQIVND (reference sequence). The CDR3 consists of 17 residues. J was trimmed by 2 bases and V by 5 bases; bases with no gene match: 11. The CDR3 region has the DNA TGTGCCAGTAGTCCCCCCGGGAGCGGGAGGACCACAGATACGCAGTATTTT. Its translation: CASSPPGSGRTTDTQYF.

The V call is TRBV5-7, the J call TRBJ1-1; TRBD1 is a possible D gene (6 bases). TRBV5-7 is labeled an ORF, and its function is uncertain. Trimming stripped 1 base from V and 3 bases from J, with 22 bases between. This CDR3 is built from 18 residues. This chain's CDR3 is CASSLLGFRGSEDTEAFF. CDR3 sequence (DNA): TGTGCCAGCAGCTTGCTGGGGTTCAGGGGAAGTGAGGACACTGAAGCTTTCTTT.

CDR3 sequence reads: CASLSGYPTYEQYF. CDR3 nucleotides: TGTGCCAGTCTTAGCGGCTACCCTACCTACGAGCAGTACTTC. The chain links TRBV19 to TRBJ2-7, with a possible D match to TRBD2 (6 bases). Germline CDR1 LNHDA, CDR2 SQIVND (reference sequence). This CDR3 contains 14 residues. The V gene lost 8 bases and the J gene lost 2 bases, with 16 bases spanning the gap.

V is TRBV5-6 and J is TRBJ2-2, with 7 bases identical to TRBD1. The CDR3 runs 16 residues. V lost 4 bases and J lost 3; bases outside the gene matches: 9. Germline V gene data show CDR1 as SGHDT and CDR2 as YYEEEE. The CDR3 region is CASSPGGHGDTGELFF. The CDR3 DNA sequence: TGTGCCAGCAGCCCAGGGGGACATGGCGACACCGGGGAGCTGTTTTTT.

V gene TRBV5-6 combines with J gene TRBJ2-5; the D gene could be TRBD1 or TRBD2 (6 bases each). V lost 0 bases and J 1 base, leaving 10 bases between the germline ends. Germline assignment: CDR1 SGHDT and CDR2 YYEEEE. CDR3 size: 15 residues. CDR3 in DNA: TGTGCCAGCAGCTTGGATGGGGGGCCCCAAGAGACCCAGTACTTC. Its protein is CASSLDGGPQETQYF.

The chain combines TRBV29-1 with TRBJ2-1; D uncertain. V lost 1 base to trimming and J lost 0 bases, with 7 bases between them. The CDR3 has 14 residues. Germline values: CDR1 SQVTM, CDR2 ANQGSEA. The CDR3 DNA reads as TGCAGCGTTGAAGTGCGGAGCTCCTACAATGAGCAGTTCTTC. It yields the protein CSVEVRSSYNEQFF.